The TCR beta chain described here comes from a study of T-cell reconstitution after alpha-beta-depleted transplantation in children. Unique molecular identifiers were used to barcode this TCRbeta library. One entry per CDR3 protein results from TCRdb running MiXCR on the PCR reads. The repertoire holds some 200,000 distinct CDR3 sequences, with approximately 15% as singletons. V lost 6 bases, J lost 2 bases, and 13 bases lay in between. The CDR3 is 14 amino acids. Germline CDR1 reads SQVTM; CDR2 reads ANQGSEA. This clonotype has a count of ten or more. The rearrangement joins TRBV29-1 to TRBJ2-2; no clear D. The receptor was derived from a human donor who donated a stem cell graft to a child with acute lymphoblastic leukemia. Sample: PBMCs from the stem cell graft donor, taken from the stem cell graft. This CDR3 is CSVAHGQNTGELFF. The CDR3 coding sequence is TGCAGCGTGGCCCACGGGCAAAACACCGGGGAGCTGTTTTTT.